One sample yielded the 22 T cell receptor beta chains listed below, sequenced in a study of T cell repertoires in cytomegalovirus infection. Antigen specificity for these receptors is unknown. TCRdb re-called the reads with MiXCR, one entry per CDR3 protein. The sample gives around 310,000 distinct CDR3 sequences, 29% of which show up once; over 15% is in the top ten. This sample comprised cultured PBMCs, obtained from culture after CMV antigen stimulation. These receptors all come from a human donor in good health (CMV status not recorded). Some clones in this sample may be carry-over from other donors' samples.

This clonotype was recorded a few times. The CDR3 loop reads CASSSVAGGFNYEQFF. The CDR3, as DNA: TGTGCCAGCAGCTCCGTAGCGGGAGGCTTTAACTATGAGCAGTTCTTC. V and J are TRBV7-8 and TRBJ2-1, with 10 positions matching TRBD2. CDR3 size: 16 residues. Per the germline V gene, CDR1 is SGHVS and CDR2 is FQNEAQ. Trimming took 4 bases from V and 8 from J; bases not matched to a gene: 11.

The chain is built from TRBV7-9 and TRBJ1-2; D might be TRBD1 (5 bases). The CDR3 sequence is 18 residues long. Trimming pared 5 bases from V and 2 bases from J, leaving 24 bases between. Germline CDR1 is SEHNR and CDR2 is FQNEAQ (reference sequence). The CDR3 nucleotides read TGTGCCAGCAGCCCTGTTTTCCGGGACGTAAAACTGAACTATGGCTACACCTTC. Amino acid sequence: CASSPVFRDVKLNYGYTF.

A few counts support this clonotype. The V and J genes are TRBV10-2 and TRBJ2-6; possibly TRBD1 for D (6 bases). The CDR3 spans 18 residues. CDR1 is WSHSY, CDR2 SAAADI, per germline. The ends were cut back, 0 bases at V and 0 bases at J, with 12 bases in the middle. The DNA for the CDR3 is TGCGCCAGCAGTGAGTCGAGGACAGTGAGCTCTGGGGCCAACGTCCTGACTTTC. It encodes CASSESRTVSSGANVLTF.

The chain combines TRBV25-1 with TRBJ2-7; possibly TRBD1 for D (6 bases). V lost 3 bases to trimming and J lost 2 bases, with 11 bases between them. Per germline, CDR1 MGHDK and CDR2 SYGVNS. The CDR3 consists of 14 residues. The CDR3 loop reads CASSDRGLTYEQYF. Written as DNA, the CDR3 is TGTGCCAGCAGTGACAGGGGTCTTACCTACGAGCAGTACTTC.

This clonotype has only a few counts. The rearrangement joins TRBV7-2 to TRBJ2-3, with TRBD1 matching over 8 bases. After removal of 8 bases from V and 3 bases from J, the junction contained 7 bases not matched to a gene. This CDR3 is 14 amino acids long. Germline V CDR1 and CDR2: SGHTA, FQGNSA. The CDR3 region has the DNA TGTGCCAGCGACAGGACAGGGCGGACAGATACGCAGTATTTT. It yields the protein CASDRTGRTDTQYF.

This clonotype turned up a few times. V and J are TRBV7-2 and TRBJ1-1; tentative D call: TRBD1 (6 bases). The length of the CDR3 is 14 residues. Per germline, CDR1 SGHTA and CDR2 FQGNSA. V lost 4 bases, J lost 0 bases, and 9 bases lay in between. The CDR3 protein is CASSYQGMNTEAFF. Here the CDR3 DNA reads TGTGCCAGCAGCTACCAGGGGATGAACACTGAAGCTTTCTTT.

The V and J genes are TRBV4-2 and TRBJ2-1; D not certain. The germline V gene encodes CDR1 LGHNA and CDR2 YNFKEQ. The CDR3 extends over 12 amino acids. With 1 base removed from V and 5 bases from J, the gap between germline ends came to 3 bases. The CDR3 sequence is CASSQADNEQFF. The DNA of the CDR3 is TGTGCCAGCAGCCAAGCTGACAATGAGCAGTTCTTC.

CDR3 coding DNA: TGTGCCAGCAGCCGACGACTAGCGGGAGGAAAAGATACGCAGTATTTT. Translated, it gives CASSRRLAGGKDTQYF. J is TRBJ2-3 and V is TRBV7-2, with 13 bases lining up with TRBD2. After removal of 5 bases from V and 5 bases from J, the junction contained 7 bases not matched to a gene. Germline V gene lookup returns CDR1 SGHTA and CDR2 FQGNSA. The CDR3 is 16 residues long.

The chain couples TRBV20-1 to TRBJ2-5; the D gene is possibly TRBD2 (7 bases). V was trimmed by 3 bases and J by 3 bases, leaving 17 bases between them. Germline values: CDR1 DFQATT, CDR2 SNEGSKA (reference sequence). The CDR3 has 15 amino acids. Here the CDR3 reads CSARQGGGREETQYF. For the CDR3, the DNA is TGCAGTGCTAGGCAAGGGGGGGGCAGGGAAGAGACCCAGTACTTC.

This clonotype was seen ten or more times. This chain links TRBV7-2 with TRBJ2-7, with 7 bases lining up with TRBD1. This CDR3 is built from 15 residues. From germline, CDR1 is SGHTA and CDR2 FQGNSA. Trimming removed 5 bases from V and 1 base from J; junction bases left unmatched: 8. CDR3: CASSLDRDSSYEQYF. The DNA for the CDR3 is TGTGCCAGCAGCCTAGACCGGGACAGTTCCTACGAGCAGTACTTC.

The chain recombines TRBV7-3 with TRBJ2-1; TRBD1 is a possible D gene (5 bases). With 4 bases removed from V and 0 bases from J, the gap between germline ends came to 10 bases. Per germline, CDR1 SGHTA and CDR2 FQGTGA. There are 15 residues in the CDR3. Here the CDR3 reads CASSYIGVSYNEQFF. Written as DNA, the CDR3 is TGTGCCAGCAGCTACATAGGGGTCTCCTACAATGAGCAGTTCTTC.

J is TRBJ2-7 and V is TRBV6-6; D is perhaps TRBD1 or TRBD2 (5 bases each). Trimming cost V 6 bases and J 0 bases, with 12 bases left between them. This CDR3 spans 14 amino acids. Germline-derived CDR1 and CDR2 are MNHNY and SVGAGI (reference sequence). Written as DNA, the CDR3 is TGTGCCAGCAGCCCCCGGGGCAGCTCCTACGAGCAGTACTTC. Encoded protein: CASSPRGSSYEQYF.

This chain uses TRBV20-1 with TRBJ2-7, with a possible D match to TRBD1 (6 bases). With 5 bases removed from V and 2 bases from J, the gap between germline ends came to 13 bases. The CDR3 runs to 13 residues. CDR1 DFQATT and CDR2 SNEGSKA come from the germline V gene (reference sequence). Written as DNA, the CDR3 is TGCAGTGCTGCGACAGGAGATACCTACGAGCAGTACTTC. Translating it yields CSAATGDTYEQYF.

This chain uses TRBV6-5 with TRBJ1-2; D is possibly TRBD1 (5 bases). Germline-derived CDR1 and CDR2 are MNHEY and SVGAGI. V lost 6 bases to trimming and J lost 3 bases, with 11 bases between them. The CDR3 has 13 residues. The CDR3 here is CASRTDSYYGYTF. CDR3 DNA: TGTGCCAGCAGGACCGACAGCTACTATGGCTACACCTTC.

In its sample, this clonotype was seen a few times. The V and J genes are TRBV7-6 and TRBJ2-7; no clear D gene. V shed 3 bases and J shed 5 bases, with 8 bases lying between them. Per the germline V gene, CDR1 is SGHVS and CDR2 is FNYEAQ. The CDR3 loop spans 12 amino acids. CDR3: CASSFNIDEQYF. CDR3 DNA: TGTGCCAGCAGCTTTAATATCGACGAGCAGTACTTC.

The V call is TRBV4-2, the J call TRBJ2-5; TRBD1 matches at 8 bases. The CDR3 runs 14 residues. From germline, CDR1 is LGHNA and CDR2 YNFKEQ. Trimming cost V 1 base and J 4 bases; bases outside gene matches: 2. CDR3 in amino acids: CASSQGTGTETQYF. CDR3 nucleotides: TGTGCCAGCAGCCAAGGGACAGGGACAGAGACCCAGTACTTC.

This clonotype has at least ten counts. The J gene is TRBJ2-3, the V gene TRBV7-2; D remains ambiguous. The CDR3 consists of 14 residues. The V gene's germline CDR1 is SGHTA and CDR2 FQGNSA. Deletions cut 0 bases from V and 4 bases from J, with 8 bases between. CDR3 coding DNA: TGTGCCAGCAGCTTAGCGCCGGCCCCAGATACGCAGTATTTT. It is translated as CASSLAPAPDTQYF.

A few counts support this clonotype. The chain carries TRBV6-2 or TRBV6-3 and TRBJ2-1, with 15 bases matching TRBD2. Germline V gene lookup returns CDR1 MNHEY and CDR2 SVGEGT. Germline trimming cut 2 bases from V and 0 bases from J; bases unmatched to any gene: 5. The CDR3 has 19 amino acids. The CDR3 protein is CASSYPGTSGGSSYNEQFF. The CDR3 nucleotides read TGTGCCAGCAGTTACCCCGGGACTAGCGGGGGGAGCTCCTACAATGAGCAGTTCTTC.

The chain has TRBV19 and TRBJ2-7; D call uncertain. The germline V gene encodes CDR1 LNHDA and CDR2 SQIVND (reference sequence). Trimming left V 5 bases short and J 5 bases short, with 13 bases between. The CDR3 runs 13 residues. The CDR3 bases are TGTGCCAGTAGTGCCCCGCTCGGACACGAGCAGTACTTC. Its protein is CASSAPLGHEQYF. Using reference TRBV19 and TRBJ2-7 for the parts outside the CDR3, the full variable domain is DGGITQSPKYLFRKEGQNVTLSCEQNLNHDAMYWYRQDPGQGLRLIYYSQIVNDFQKGDIAEGYSVSREKKESFPLTVTSAQKNPTAFYLCASSAPLGHEQYFGPGTRLTVT.

This clonotype was counted only a few times. This chain links TRBV19 with TRBJ1-5, with TRBD1 identical over 7 bases. V lost 4 bases and J lost 1; bases outside the gene matches: 7. The CDR3 covers 16 residues. CDR1 is LNHDA and CDR2 is SQIVND in the germline V gene (reference sequence). CDR3 nucleotide sequence: TGTGCCAGTAGTACCCGACAGGGAGGGAGCAATCAGCCCCAGCATTTT. Residues: CASSTRQGGSNQPQHF.

This clonotype has a handful of counts. A read error may produce the germline difference seen at one junction end. The chain has TRBV5-3 and TRBJ1-3; D possibly corresponds to TRBD1 (6 bases). TRBV5-3 is flagged as an ORF with uncertain function. There are 15 residues in the CDR3. This CDR3 is CASSLGALAGNTIYF. CDR3 sequence (DNA): TGTGCCAGCAGCTTGGGGGCGCTGGCTGGAAACACCATATATTTT.

This chain connects TRBV7-8 to TRBJ1-4, with D unresolved. V lost 5 bases and J lost 4, with 17 bases in between. The CDR3 has 16 residues. Germline V lookup: CDR1 SGHVS, CDR2 FQNEAQ. The CDR3: CASSPEDLRSNEKLFF. The CDR3 nucleotides are TGTGCCAGCAGCCCAGAGGACCTAAGGAGTAATGAAAAACTGTTTTTT.